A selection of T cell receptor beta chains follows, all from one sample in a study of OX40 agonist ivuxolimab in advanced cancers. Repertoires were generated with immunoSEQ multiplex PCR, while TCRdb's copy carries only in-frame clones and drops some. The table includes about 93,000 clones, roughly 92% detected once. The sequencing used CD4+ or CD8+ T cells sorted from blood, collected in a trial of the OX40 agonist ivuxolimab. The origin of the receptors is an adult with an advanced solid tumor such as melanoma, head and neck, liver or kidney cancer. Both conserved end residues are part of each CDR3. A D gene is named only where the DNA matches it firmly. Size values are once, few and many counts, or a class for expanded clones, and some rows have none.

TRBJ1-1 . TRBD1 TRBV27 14 CASSSRGLDTEAFF TGTGCCAGCTCCTCCAGGGGGCTCGATACTGAAGCTTTCTTT
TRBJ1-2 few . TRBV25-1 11 CASSRGDGYTF TGTGCCAGCAGTCGGGGTGATGGCTACACCTTC
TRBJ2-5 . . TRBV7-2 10 CASSTGIQYF TGTGCCAGCAGTACGGGGATCCAGTACTTC
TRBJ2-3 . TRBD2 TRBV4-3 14 CASGPGLARDTQYF TGCGCCAGCGGCCCCGGACTAGCCCGAGATACGCAGTATTTT
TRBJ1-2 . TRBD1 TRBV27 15 CASSRTGTGFMGYTF TGTGCCAGCAGTAGGACCGGGACAGGGTTCATGGGCTACACCTTC
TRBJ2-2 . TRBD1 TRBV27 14 CATRQGTNAGELFF TGTGCCACCCGACAGGGAACGAACGCCGGGGAGCTGTTTTTT
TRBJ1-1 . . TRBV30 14 CAWSPLGGGTEAFF TGTGCCTGGAGTCCCCTTGGAGGGGGCACTGAAGCTTTCTTT
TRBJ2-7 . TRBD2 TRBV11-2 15 CASSPGTSGAYEQYF TGTGCCAGCAGCCCGGGGACTAGCGGAGCCTACGAGCAGTACTTC
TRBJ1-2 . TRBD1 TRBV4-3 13 CASSPTGDYGYTF TGCGCCAGCAGTCCGACAGGGGACTATGGCTACACCTTC
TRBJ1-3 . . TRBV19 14 CASSHRDVLDTIYF TGTGCCAGTAGTCACCGGGACGTCTTGGACACCATATATTTT
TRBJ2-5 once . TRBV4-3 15 CASSQANELQETQYF TGCGCCAGCAGCCAGGCGAATGAACTCCAAGAGACCCAGTACTTC
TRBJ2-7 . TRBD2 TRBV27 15 CASSSGLAIGYEQYF TGTGCCAGCAGTTCGGGACTAGCAATTGGCTACGAGCAGTACTTC
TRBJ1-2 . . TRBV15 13 CATSPSRGNGYTF TGTGCCACCAGCCCCAGCAGGGGCAATGGCTACACCTTC
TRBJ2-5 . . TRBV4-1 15 CASSQDHRGMGTQYF TGCGCCAGCAGCCAAGATCATAGAGGGATGGGGACCCAGTACTTC
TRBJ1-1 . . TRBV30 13 CAWSVTRRAEAFF TGTGCCTGGAGTGTAACTCGCCGCGCTGAAGCTTTCTTT
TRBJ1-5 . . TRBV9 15 CASSVDTRSNQPQHF TGTGCCAGCAGCGTAGATACCAGGAGCAATCAGCCCCAGCATTTT
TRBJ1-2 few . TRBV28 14 CASSGTVWGYGYTF TGTGCCAGCAGTGGCACCGTTTGGGGCTATGGCTACACCTTC
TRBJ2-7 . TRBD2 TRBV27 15 CASSFRTSAAYEQYF TGTGCCAGCAGTTTTAGAACTAGCGCGGCCTACGAGCAGTACTTC
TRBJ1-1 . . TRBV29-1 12 CSVEMGQLGAFF TGCAGCGTTGAAATGGGACAACTCGGAGCTTTCTTT
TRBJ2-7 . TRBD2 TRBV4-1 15 CASSQERELSYEQYF TGCGCCAGCAGCCAAGAGCGGGAGCTCTCCTACGAGCAGTACTTC
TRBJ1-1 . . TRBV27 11 CASDQGAEAFF TGTGCCAGTGATCAAGGCGCTGAAGCTTTCTTT
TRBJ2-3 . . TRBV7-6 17 CASSPTLELGRRDTQYF TGTGCCAGCAGCCCCACCCTAGAATTGGGGCGTAGGGATACGCAGTATTTT
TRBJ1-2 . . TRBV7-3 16 CASLPGGQESGYGYTF TGTGCCAGCCTCCCCGGGGGGCAGGAGAGTGGCTATGGCTACACCTTC
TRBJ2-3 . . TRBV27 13 CASSWTHGDTQYF TGTGCCAGCAGTTGGACGCACGGAGATACGCAGTATTTT
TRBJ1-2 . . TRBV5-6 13 CASSRGQNYGYTF TGTGCCAGCAGCCGCGGACAGAACTATGGCTACACCTTC
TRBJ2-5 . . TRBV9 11 CASGDGVGQYF TGTGCCAGCGGGGACGGGGTTGGGCAGTACTTC
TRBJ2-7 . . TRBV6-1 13 CASRGAAIHEQYF TGTGCCAGCAGGGGGGCAGCGATCCACGAGCAGTACTTC
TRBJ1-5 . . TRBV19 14 CASSDTLMNQPQHF TGTGCCAGTAGCGATACCCTTATGAATCAGCCCCAGCATTTT
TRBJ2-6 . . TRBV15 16 CATSRQGGSGANVLTF TGTGCCACCAGCCGACAGGGAGGCTCTGGGGCCAACGTCCTGACTTTC
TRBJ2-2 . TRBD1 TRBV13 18 CASSTLESGQWDTGELFF TGTGCCAGCAGCACTTTGGAATCGGGACAGTGGGACACCGGGGAGCTGTTTTTT
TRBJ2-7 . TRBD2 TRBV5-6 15 CASSQGLAGTYEQYF TGTGCCAGCAGCCAGGGACTAGCGGGAACCTACGAGCAGTACTTC
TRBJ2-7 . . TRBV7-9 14 CASSSAGQAYEQYF TGTGCCAGCAGCTCGGCGGGACAAGCATACGAGCAGTACTTC
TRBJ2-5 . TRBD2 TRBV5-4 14 CASSRREGQETQYF TGTGCCAGCAGCAGGCGGGAGGGCCAAGAGACCCAGTACTTC
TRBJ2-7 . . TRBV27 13 CASSLGTTYEQYF TGTGCCAGCAGTTTGGGTACTACCTACGAGCAGTACTTC
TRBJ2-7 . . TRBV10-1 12 CASSERGTEQYF TGCGCCAGCAGTGAGAGGGGAACCGAGCAGTACTTC
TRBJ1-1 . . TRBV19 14 CASSIGGGNTEAFF TGTGCCAGTAGTATAGGGGGAGGGAACACTGAAGCTTTCTTT
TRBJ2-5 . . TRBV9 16 CASSGGTPRAQETQYF TGTGCCAGCAGCGGGGGGACCCCCCGGGCCCAAGAGACCCAGTACTTC
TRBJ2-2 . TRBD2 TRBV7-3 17 CASSPVPGLAPTGELFF TGTGCCAGCAGCCCCGTTCCGGGACTAGCCCCCACCGGGGAGCTGTTTTTT
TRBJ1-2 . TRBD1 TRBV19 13 CASSPGQGYGYTF TGTGCCAGTAGCCCAGGACAGGGCTATGGCTACACCTTC
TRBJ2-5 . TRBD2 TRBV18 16 CASSPLTSEYQETQYF TGTGCCAGCTCACCTTTGACTAGCGAGTACCAAGAGACCCAGTACTTC
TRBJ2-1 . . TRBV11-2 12 CASSGLYNEQFF TGTGCCAGCAGCGGCCTATACAATGAGCAGTTCTTC
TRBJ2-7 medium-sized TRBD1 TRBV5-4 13 CASSFGQVGEQYF TGTGCCAGCAGCTTCGGACAGGTCGGCGAGCAGTACTTC
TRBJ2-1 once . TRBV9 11 CASSSGPFHFF TGTGCCAGCAGCTCAGGACCTTTCCACTTCTTC
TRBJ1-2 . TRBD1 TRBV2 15 CASSDQTGGAGGYTF TGTGCCAGCAGTGACCAGACAGGGGGCGCGGGGGGCTACACCTTC
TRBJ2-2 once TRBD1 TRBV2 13 CASRHRGTGELFF TGTGCCAGCAGACACAGGGGAACCGGGGAGCTGTTTTTT
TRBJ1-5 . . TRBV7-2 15 CASSLGGEFNQPQHF TGTGCCAGCAGCTTAGGGGGGGAATTTAATCAGCCCCAGCATTTT
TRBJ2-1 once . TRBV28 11 CASSFNNEQFF TGTGCCAGCAGTTTCAACAATGAGCAGTTCTTC
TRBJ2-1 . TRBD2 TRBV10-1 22 CASSESTSRELAGGISYNEQFF TGCGCCAGCAGTGAGTCGACAAGTAGGGAACTAGCGGGAGGGATTTCCTACAATGAGCAGTTCTTC
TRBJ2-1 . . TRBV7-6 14 CASSLAGAYNEQFF TGTGCCAGCAGCTTAGCTGGGGCATACAATGAGCAGTTCTTC